A selection of T cell receptor beta chains follows, all from one sample in a study of shared clonotypes between healthy human individuals. The protocol was immunoSEQ multiplex PCR, while the TCRdb copy is restricted to in-frame clones and leaves out a portion. The repertoire holds some 2.1 million clones, with 85% to 95% as singletons. The sample consisted of naive CD4+ T cells sorted from blood. Receptor source: a man between 18 and 29 years old in good health. Both conserved end residues are part of each CDR3. The order of the fields is D gene, clone size, J gene, V gene, CDR3 DNA, CDR3 protein. The D gene is left open where the match is weak. The listing skips clone size in some rows; elsewhere it reads once, few, many or a size class.

-,once,TRBJ2-5,TRBV2,TGTGCCAGCATGATTCTAGAGACCCAGTACTTC,CASMILETQYF
TRBD1,-,TRBJ1-1,TRBV9,TGTGCCAGCAGCGTTGGTAGGGGGCCCCCGAACACTGAAGCTTTCTTT,CASSVGRGPPNTEAFF
-,once,TRBJ2-3,TRBV5-4,TGTGCCAGCAGTAAGGACACAGATACGCAGTATTTT,CASSKDTDTQYF
TRBD2,-,TRBJ2-7,TRBV6-5,TGTGCCAGCAGCCGAAGCGGGGGGGCCTCCTACGAGCAGTACTTC,CASSRSGGASYEQYF
TRBD2,-,TRBJ2-5,TRBV6-5,TGTGCCAGCAGACGCGGACTAGCGAGCGAGACCCAGTACTTC,CASRRGLASETQYF
-,-,TRBJ2-3,TRBV7-2,TGTGCCAGCAGCCGGGTAGGGGCTGGCACAGATACGCAGTATTTT,CASSRVGAGTDTQYF
TRBD2,-,TRBJ2-1,TRBV4-2,TGTGCCAGCAGCCAAGAGATAGGCGCTAGCGGGAATAACAATGAGCAGTTCTTC,CASSQEIGASGNNNEQFF
TRBD1,-,TRBJ2-5,TRBV6-1,TGTGCCAGTAGGACAGGGGGCCGAGAGACCCAGTACTTC,CASRTGGRETQYF
-,-,TRBJ1-4,TRBV18,TGTGCCAGCTCAAGGGGCCTTAATGAAAAACTGTTTTTT,CASSRGLNEKLFF
TRBD1,-,TRBJ1-6,TRBV7-2,TGTGCCAGCAGCTTAAGGGGACAGGCTAATTCACCCCTCCACTTT,CASSLRGQANSPLHF
-,-,TRBJ1-2,TRBV6-5,TGTGCCAGCACCCCACGGGGGGGGACCGGCTACACCTTC,CASTPRGGTGYTF
-,once,TRBJ1-1,TRBV6-1,TGTGCCAGCAGTGGCCCTCCGGGACGGCTAAACACTGAAGCTTTCTTT,CASSGPPGRLNTEAFF
-,-,TRBJ2-6,TRBV2,TGTGCCAGCGGGGGCGAGGTGTCAGTCAACGTCCTGACTTTC,CASGGEVSVNVLTF
TRBD2,-,TRBJ2-1,TRBV30,TGTGCCTGGAGCCTTCTGGGCGGGAGGGCCGGAAATGAGCAGTTCTTC,CAWSLLGGRAGNEQFF
TRBD2,-,TRBJ2-2,TRBV4-1,TGCGCCAGCAGCCAAGAGATAGGGCTAGCGGGGGGGACCGGGGAGCTGTTTTTT,CASSQEIGLAGGTGELFF
TRBD1,-,TRBJ1-4,TRBV18,TGTGCCAGCTCACTACAGGGGTCCACTAATGAAAAACTGTTTTTT,CASSLQGSTNEKLFF
TRBD2,-,TRBJ2-7,TRBV4-2,TGTGCCAGCAGCCAAGGGGGGCGGGGGACTAGAGGCTACGAGCAGTACTTC,CASSQGGRGTRGYEQYF
TRBD1,-,TRBJ2-7,TRBV10-3,TGTGCCATCACACAGGGGGTGACCTACGAGCAGTACTTC,CAITQGVTYEQYF
TRBD1,once,TRBJ2-7,TRBV18,TGTGCCAGCTCACCTCGGACAGGGGGCGGAGTACCCTACGAGCAGTACTTC,CASSPRTGGGVPYEQYF
-,-,TRBJ1-2,TRBV7-9,TGTGCCAGCAGCTTAACGGGACCGGCGGATGGCTACACCTTC,CASSLTGPADGYTF
TRBD1,once,TRBJ1-4,TRBV6-5,TGTGCCAGCAGTTTGGAAGGGACAGAGAATGAAAAACTGTTTTTT,CASSLEGTENEKLFF
-,-,TRBJ1-6,TRBV18,TGTGCCAGCTCAGTGGACAGTAACAATTCACCCCTCCACTTT,CASSVDSNNSPLHF
-,few,TRBJ1-5,TRBV28,TGTGCCAGCAGTTCCCCGACAGGTGCAGAGCCCCAGCATTTT,CASSSPTGAEPQHF
TRBD1,-,TRBJ1-3,TRBV2,TGTGCCAGCAAGGTAGACAGGGAAGCTGGAAACACCATATATTTT,CASKVDREAGNTIYF
TRBD2,-,TRBJ2-7,TRBV6-5,TGTGCCAGCAGAGCTCCACTGGGGGGGAGCCAATACTTC,CASRAPLGGSQYF
-,-,TRBJ1-2,TRBV29-1,TGCAGCGTTGAAGGGGATGGCTACACCTTC,CSVEGDGYTF
TRBD1,-,TRBJ2-7,TRBV28,TGTGCCAGCTCTGGTCTGGGACAGATCTACGAGCAGTACTTC,CASSGLGQIYEQYF
TRBD2,-,TRBJ2-1,TRBV4-1,TGCGCCAGCAGCCGCTCGGGACTCGGGGGGAATGAGCAGTTCTTC,CASSRSGLGGNEQFF
-,-,TRBJ1-4,TRBV2,TGTGCCAGCAGCGGCAGGGTGGGTGAAAAACTGTTTTTT,CASSGRVGEKLFF
-,-,TRBJ2-5,TRBV5-1,TGCGCCAGCAGCTTGAGGTCCGGGGGCGAGACCCAGTACTTC,CASSLRSGGETQYF
-,-,TRBJ2-7,TRBV18,TGTGCCAGCTCACCAGAGAATGTGGGTTACGAGCAGTACTTC,CASSPENVGYEQYF
-,-,TRBJ1-2,TRBV28,TGTGCCAGCCTACAAGTTAACTATGGCTACACCTTC,CASLQVNYGYTF
-,-,TRBJ2-5,TRBV6-5,TGTGCCAGCAGTTACCCGGGAGACCGCGGAACCCAGTACTTC,CASSYPGDRGTQYF
TRBD1,-,TRBJ2-3,TRBV7-9,TGTGCCAGCAGCATTCACCCGGGACAGGGTGGCACAGATACGCAGTATTTT,CASSIHPGQGGTDTQYF
-,-,TRBJ1-5,TRBV2,TGTGCCAGCAGTGTGTGGGAGGGTCAGCCCCAGCATTTT,CASSVWEGQPQHF
-,-,TRBJ2-7,TRBV6-5,TGTGCCAGCAGTTACTCGAGCGCACCATTCTACGAGCAGTACTTC,CASSYSSAPFYEQYF
-,-,TRBJ2-3,TRBV6-1,TGTGCCAGCAGTGAAACCCCTCCCATGACAGGGACTAGCACAGATACGCAGTATTTT,CASSETPPMTGTSTDTQYF
-,-,TRBJ2-3,TRBV30,TGTGCCTGGAGTGTACGGGCTAGGGGCACAGATACGCAGTATTTT,CAWSVRARGTDTQYF
-,-,TRBJ1-1,TRBV6-5,TGTGCCAGCAGTCCCCAGGTTAACACTGAAGCTTTCTTT,CASSPQVNTEAFF
TRBD2,-,TRBJ2-5,TRBV5-5,TGTGCCAGCAGCTTGGATCTAGCGGGGGCCCTGTACCAAGAGACCCAGTACTTC,CASSLDLAGALYQETQYF
TRBD2,-,TRBJ2-1,TRBV9,TGTGCCAGCAGTCGTGGGACTAGCGTGTTCTCGACCTACAATGAGCAGTTCTTC,CASSRGTSVFSTYNEQFF
TRBD2,-,TRBJ2-3,TRBV30,TGTGCCTGGGGGTACGGGGGGGTCACAGATACGCAGTATTTT,CAWGYGGVTDTQYF
-,-,TRBJ2-4,TRBV7-6,TGTGCCAGCAGCTTATGGATTCCGGGGCCTAGTGAGAAAAACATTCAGTACTTC,CASSLWIPGPSEKNIQYF
-,-,TRBJ2-5,TRBV28,TGTGCCAGCAGTTTAAATGGACCGGGTCAGGAGACCCAGTACTTC,CASSLNGPGQETQYF
-,-,TRBJ1-2,TRBV6-1,TGTGCCAGCTGGGGAGGACACTCACGAGGCTATGGCTACACCTTC,CASWGGHSRGYGYTF
TRBD1,many,TRBJ1-6,TRBV30,TGTGCCTGGAGTCAGGGGGTTGGGGGGCATAATTCACCCCTCCACTTT,CAWSQGVGGHNSPLHF
TRBD2,once,TRBJ2-7,TRBV4-3,TGCGCCAGCAGCCAAGATCCTAGCGGGAGCGGTCTCTCAGAGCAGTACTTC,CASSQDPSGSGLSEQYF
TRBD1,-,TRBJ1-2,TRBV7-2,TGTGCCAGCAGCACAGGGGCAGGGGTGGGTGGTTACACCTTC,CASSTGAGVGGYTF
-,-,TRBJ1-2,TRBV6-5,TGTGCCAGCAGTTACATAAACAGGGTTAGTGGCTACACCTTC,CASSYINRVSGYTF
TRBD1,-,TRBJ1-1,TRBV7-9,TGTGCCAGCAGCAATAGACAGGGGGCGGTCACTGAAGCTTTCTTT,CASSNRQGAVTEAFF
TRBD1,-,TRBJ2-7,TRBV30,TGTGCCTGGGACCCGGGACAGCCTTTGGGCGAGCAGTACTTC,CAWDPGQPLGEQYF
-,-,TRBJ2-1,TRBV12-5,TGTGCTAGTGGCAGGGACTCGCGGAGGAATGAGCAGTTCTTC,CASGRDSRRNEQFF
TRBD1,-,TRBJ2-1,TRBV6-5,TGTGCCAGCAGTTACTCGGGACAGGGTACTGAGCAGTTCTTC,CASSYSGQGTEQFF
TRBD1,-,TRBJ2-7,TRBV4-3,TGCGCCAGCAGCCCTGTGACAGGGGGCAACTACGAGCAGTACTTC,CASSPVTGGNYEQYF
-,-,TRBJ2-1,TRBV12-5,TGTGCTAGTGACCGAGGAAATGAGCAGTTCTTC,CASDRGNEQFF
-,-,TRBJ1-6,TRBV19,TGTGCCAGTAGTGGCTACAGGGCCGGGAATTCACCCCTCCACTTT,CASSGYRAGNSPLHF
-,-,TRBJ1-4,TRBV15,TGTGCCACCCGTATACAGGGATTTAATGAAAAACTGTTTTTT,CATRIQGFNEKLFF
-,-,TRBJ2-7,TRBV9,TGTGCCAGCAGCCCTGGGGTAGGTGTGCAATACGAGCAGTACTTC,CASSPGVGVQYEQYF
-,-,TRBJ1-1,TRBV19,TGTGCCAGTAGTAAGAGGGAGAACACTGAAGCTTTCTTT,CASSKRENTEAFF